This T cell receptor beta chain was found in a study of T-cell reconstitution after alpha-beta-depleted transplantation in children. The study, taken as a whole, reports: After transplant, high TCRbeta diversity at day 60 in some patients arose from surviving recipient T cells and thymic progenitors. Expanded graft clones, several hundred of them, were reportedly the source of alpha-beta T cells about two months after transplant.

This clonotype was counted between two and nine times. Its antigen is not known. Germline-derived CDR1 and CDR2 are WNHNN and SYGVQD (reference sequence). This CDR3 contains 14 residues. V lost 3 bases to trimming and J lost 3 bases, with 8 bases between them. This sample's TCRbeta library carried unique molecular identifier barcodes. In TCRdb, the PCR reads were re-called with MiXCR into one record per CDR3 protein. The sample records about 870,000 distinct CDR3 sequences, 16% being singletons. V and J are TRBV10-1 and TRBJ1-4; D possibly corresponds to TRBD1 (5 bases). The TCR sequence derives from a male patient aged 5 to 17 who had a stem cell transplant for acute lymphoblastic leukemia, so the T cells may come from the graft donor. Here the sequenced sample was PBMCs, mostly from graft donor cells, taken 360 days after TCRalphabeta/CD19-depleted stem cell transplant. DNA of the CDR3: TGCGCCAGCAGTGATGGGGGATCTAATGAAAAACTGTTTTTT. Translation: CASSDGGSNEKLFF.